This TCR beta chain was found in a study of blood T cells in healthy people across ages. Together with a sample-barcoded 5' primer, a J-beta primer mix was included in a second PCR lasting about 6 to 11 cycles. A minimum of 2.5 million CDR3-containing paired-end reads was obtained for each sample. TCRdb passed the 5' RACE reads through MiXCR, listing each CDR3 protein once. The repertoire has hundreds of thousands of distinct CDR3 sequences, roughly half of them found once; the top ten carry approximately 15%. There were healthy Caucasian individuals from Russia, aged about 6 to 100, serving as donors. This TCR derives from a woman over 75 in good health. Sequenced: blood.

The CDR3 DNA reads TGCGCCAGCAGCTTGGGAGGTCCCAACGTCCTGACTTTC. Residues: CASSLGGPNVLTF. The rearrangement links TRBV5-1 to TRBJ2-6; D call uncertain. V lost 0 bases and J 8 bases, leaving 6 bases between the germline ends. Germline V gene data show CDR1 as SGHRS and CDR2 as YFSETQ. The CDR3 has 13 residues.